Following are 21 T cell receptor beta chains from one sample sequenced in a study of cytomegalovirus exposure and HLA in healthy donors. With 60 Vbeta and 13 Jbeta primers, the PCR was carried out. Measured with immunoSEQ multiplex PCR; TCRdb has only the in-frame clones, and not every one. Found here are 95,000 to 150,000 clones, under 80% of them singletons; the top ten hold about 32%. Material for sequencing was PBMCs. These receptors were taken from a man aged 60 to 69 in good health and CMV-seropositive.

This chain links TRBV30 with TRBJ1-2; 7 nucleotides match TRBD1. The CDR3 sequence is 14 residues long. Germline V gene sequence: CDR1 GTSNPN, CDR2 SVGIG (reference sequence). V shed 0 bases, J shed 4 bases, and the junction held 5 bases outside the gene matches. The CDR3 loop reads CAWSVRGTAYGYTF. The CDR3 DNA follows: TGTGCCTGGAGTGTACGAGGGACAGCCTATGGCTACACCTTC.

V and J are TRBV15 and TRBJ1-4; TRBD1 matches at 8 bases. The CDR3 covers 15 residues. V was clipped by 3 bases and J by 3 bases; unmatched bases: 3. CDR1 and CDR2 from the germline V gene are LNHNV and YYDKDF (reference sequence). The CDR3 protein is CATSRDRAANEKLFF. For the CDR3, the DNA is TGTGCCACCAGCAGGGACAGGGCTGCTAATGAAAAACTGTTTTTT.

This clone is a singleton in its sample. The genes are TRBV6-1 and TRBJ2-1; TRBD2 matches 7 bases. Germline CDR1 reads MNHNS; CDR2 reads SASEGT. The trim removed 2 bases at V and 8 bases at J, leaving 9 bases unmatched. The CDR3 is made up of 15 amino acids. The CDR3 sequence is CASSEIGAGAYEQFF. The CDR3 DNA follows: TGTGCCAGCAGTGAAATAGGGGCGGGAGCTTATGAGCAGTTCTTC.

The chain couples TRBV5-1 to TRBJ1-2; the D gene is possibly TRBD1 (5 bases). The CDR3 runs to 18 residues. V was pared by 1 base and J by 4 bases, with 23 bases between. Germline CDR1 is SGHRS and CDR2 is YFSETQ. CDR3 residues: CASSLSGGSGRPPYGYTF. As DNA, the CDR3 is TGCGCCAGCAGCTTGAGTGGTGGGTCAGGGCGACCCCCCTATGGCTACACCTTC.

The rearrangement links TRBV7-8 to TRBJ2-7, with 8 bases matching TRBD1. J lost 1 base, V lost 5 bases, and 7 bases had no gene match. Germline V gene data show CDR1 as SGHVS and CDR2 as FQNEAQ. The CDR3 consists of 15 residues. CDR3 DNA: TGTGCCAGCAGCCTTGGACAGGGCAAATCCTACGAGCAGTACTTC. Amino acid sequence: CASSLGQGKSYEQYF.

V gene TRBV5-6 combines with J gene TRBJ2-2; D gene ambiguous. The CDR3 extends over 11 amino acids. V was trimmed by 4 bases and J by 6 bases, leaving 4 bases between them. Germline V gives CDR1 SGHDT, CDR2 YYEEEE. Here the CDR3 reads CASSHSGELFF. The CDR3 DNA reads TGTGCCAGCAGCCATTCCGGGGAGCTGTTTTTT.

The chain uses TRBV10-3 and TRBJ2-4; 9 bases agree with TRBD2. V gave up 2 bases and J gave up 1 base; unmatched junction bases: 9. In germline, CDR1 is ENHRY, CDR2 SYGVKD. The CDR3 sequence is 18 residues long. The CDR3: CAISEEIAGVMAKNIQYF. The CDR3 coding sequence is TGTGCCATCAGTGAGGAAATAGCGGGAGTAATGGCCAAAAACATTCAGTACTTC.

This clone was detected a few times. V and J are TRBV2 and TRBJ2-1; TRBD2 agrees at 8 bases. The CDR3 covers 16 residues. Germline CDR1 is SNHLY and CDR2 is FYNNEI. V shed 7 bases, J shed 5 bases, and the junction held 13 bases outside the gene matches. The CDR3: CASTLPLLAGHNEQFF. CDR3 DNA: TGTGCCAGCACACTCCCGTTGCTAGCGGGCCACAATGAGCAGTTCTTC. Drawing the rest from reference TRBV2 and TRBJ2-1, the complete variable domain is EPEVTQTPSHQVTQMGQEVILRCVPISNHLYFYWYRQILGQKVEFLVSFYNNEISEKSEIFDDQFSVERPDGSNFTLKIRSTKLEDSAMYFCASTLPLLAGHNEQFFGPGTRLTVL.

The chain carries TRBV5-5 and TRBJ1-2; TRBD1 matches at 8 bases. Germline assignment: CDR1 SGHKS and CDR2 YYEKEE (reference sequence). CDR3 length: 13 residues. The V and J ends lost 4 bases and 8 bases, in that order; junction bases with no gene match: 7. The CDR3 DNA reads TGTGCCAGCAGCACAGGGGGAGGGGACGGCTACACCTTC. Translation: CASSTGGGDGYTF.

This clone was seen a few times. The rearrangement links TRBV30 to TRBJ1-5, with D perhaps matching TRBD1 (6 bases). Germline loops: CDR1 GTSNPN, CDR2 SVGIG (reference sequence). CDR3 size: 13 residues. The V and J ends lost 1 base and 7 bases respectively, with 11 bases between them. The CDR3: CAWSGGGRQPQHF. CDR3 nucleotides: TGTGCCTGGAGTGGGGGGGGCAGACAGCCCCAGCATTTT.

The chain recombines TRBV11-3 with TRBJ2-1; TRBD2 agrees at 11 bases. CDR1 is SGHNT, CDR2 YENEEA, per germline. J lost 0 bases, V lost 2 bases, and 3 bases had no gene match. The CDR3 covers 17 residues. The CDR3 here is CASSLTSGSRSYNEQFF. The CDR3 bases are TGTGCCAGCAGCTTAACTAGCGGGAGCCGCTCCTACAATGAGCAGTTCTTC.

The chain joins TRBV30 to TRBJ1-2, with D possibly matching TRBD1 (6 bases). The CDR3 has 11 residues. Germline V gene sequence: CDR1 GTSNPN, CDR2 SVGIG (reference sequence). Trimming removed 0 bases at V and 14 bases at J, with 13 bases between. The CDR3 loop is CAWSVMGASTF. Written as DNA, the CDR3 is TGTGCCTGGAGTGTAATGGGGGCGAGTACCTTC.

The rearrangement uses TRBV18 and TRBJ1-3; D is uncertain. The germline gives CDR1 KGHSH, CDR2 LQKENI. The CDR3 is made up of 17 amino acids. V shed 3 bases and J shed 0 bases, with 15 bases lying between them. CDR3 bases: TGTGCCAGCTCACCGGTGGACGGGGAGAACTCTGGAAACACCATATATTTT. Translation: CASSPVDGENSGNTIYF.

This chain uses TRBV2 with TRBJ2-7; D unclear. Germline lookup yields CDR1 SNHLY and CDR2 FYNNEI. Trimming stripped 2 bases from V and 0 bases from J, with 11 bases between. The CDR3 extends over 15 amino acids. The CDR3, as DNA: TGTGCCAGCAGTGAATCGAGGTGGCCCTCCTACGAGCAGTACTTC. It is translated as CASSESRWPSYEQYF.

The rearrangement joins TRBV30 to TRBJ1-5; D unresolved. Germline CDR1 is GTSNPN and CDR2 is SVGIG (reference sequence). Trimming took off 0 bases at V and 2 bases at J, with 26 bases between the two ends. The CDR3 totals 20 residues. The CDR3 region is CAWSVAAPHPSGPGNQPQHF. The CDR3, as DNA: TGTGCCTGGAGTGTAGCGGCCCCCCACCCCTCCGGGCCGGGCAATCAGCCCCAGCATTTT.

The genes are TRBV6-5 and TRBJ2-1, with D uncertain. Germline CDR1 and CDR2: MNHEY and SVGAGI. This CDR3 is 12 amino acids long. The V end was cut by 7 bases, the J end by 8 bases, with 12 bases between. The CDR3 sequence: CASTSLFYEQFF. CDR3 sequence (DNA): TGTGCCAGCACCTCCTTATTCTATGAGCAGTTCTTC.

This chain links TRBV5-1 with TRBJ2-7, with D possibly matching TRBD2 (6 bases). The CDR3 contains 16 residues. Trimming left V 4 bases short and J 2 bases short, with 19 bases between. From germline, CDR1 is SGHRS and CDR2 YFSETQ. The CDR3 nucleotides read TGCGCCAGCAGCAAAACCCTAACTAGCACTACCTACGAGCAGTACTTC. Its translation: CASSKTLTSTTYEQYF. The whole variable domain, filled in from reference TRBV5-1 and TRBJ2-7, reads KAGVTQTPRYLIKTRGQQVTLSCSPISGHRSVSWYQQTPGQGLQFLFEYFSETQRNKGNFPGRFSGRQFSNSRSEMNVSTLELGDSALYLCASSKTLTSTTYEQYFGPGTRLTVT.

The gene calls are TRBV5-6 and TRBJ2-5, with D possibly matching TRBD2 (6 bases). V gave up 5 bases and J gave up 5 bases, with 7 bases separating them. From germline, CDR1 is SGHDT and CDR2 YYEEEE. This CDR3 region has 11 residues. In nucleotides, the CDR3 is TGTGCCAGCAGTCGGGAGGAGACCCAGTACTTC. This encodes CASSREETQYF.

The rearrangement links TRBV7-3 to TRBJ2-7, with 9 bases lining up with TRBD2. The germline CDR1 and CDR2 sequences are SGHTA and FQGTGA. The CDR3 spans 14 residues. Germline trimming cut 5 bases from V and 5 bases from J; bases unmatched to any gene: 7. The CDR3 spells CASSPGTSSDEQYF. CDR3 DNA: TGTGCCAGCAGCCCCGGGACTAGCTCTGACGAGCAGTACTTC.

CDR3 DNA sequence: TGTGCCAGCAGCTTGGGAACAGGGGGGCTCGTGGACACTGAAGCTTTCTTT. This gives the protein CASSLGTGGLVDTEAFF. The V call is TRBV5-4, the J call TRBJ1-1, with 8 bases that match TRBD1. After removal of 0 bases from V and 3 bases from J, the junction contained 10 bases not matched to a gene. CDR3 length: 17 residues. The germline gives CDR1 SGHNT, CDR2 YYREEE (reference sequence).

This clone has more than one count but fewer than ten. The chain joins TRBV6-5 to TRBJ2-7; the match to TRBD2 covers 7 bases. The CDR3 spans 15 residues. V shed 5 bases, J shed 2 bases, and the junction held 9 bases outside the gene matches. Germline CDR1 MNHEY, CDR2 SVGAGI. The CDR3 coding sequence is TGTGCCAGCAGTCCGCCTGCGGGAGCGGCCTACGAGCAGTACTTC. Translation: CASSPPAGAAYEQYF.